The 6 T cell receptor beta chains listed next were all sequenced from one sample in a study of multiple sclerosis patients with progressive multifocal leukoencephalopathy. Time point of the sample: before natalizumab initiation. TCRdb keeps only in-frame clones here, not all; method: immunoSEQ multiplex PCR. This table holds about 32,000 clones, 80% to 95% found once. The sample taken for sequencing was PBMCs. Receptor source: a man younger than 45 with multiple sclerosis.

The count of this clone is one. This sequence joins TRBV7-9 and TRBJ2-1; 14 bases match TRBD2. Germline loops: CDR1 SEHNR, CDR2 FQNEAQ (reference sequence). This CDR3 contains 16 residues. Trimming took 5 bases from V and 6 from J; bases not matched to a gene: 6. The CDR3 loop is CASSGAGTSGSNEQFF. CDR3 in DNA: TGTGCCAGCAGCGGGGCCGGGACTAGCGGGAGCAATGAGCAGTTCTTC.

CDR3 bases: TGTGCCAGCAGCGTCCAGGGCGGTGAAAAACTGTTTTTT. Its protein product is CASSVQGGEKLFF. V usage is TRBV5-4 and J usage is TRBJ1-4; D is possibly TRBD1 (5 bases). Trimming took 4 bases from V and 7 from J, leaving 11 bases between them. The CDR3 length is 13 residues. The germline CDR1 and CDR2 sequences are SGHNT and YYREEE (reference sequence).

This sequence joins TRBV5-8 and TRBJ2-5; D uncertain. The last part of the DNA fits TRBJ2-7 better; the J call may be wrong. Per germline, CDR1 SGHTS and CDR2 YDEGEE. The CDR3 extends over 14 amino acids. Here the CDR3 reads CASSPTGGSYEQYF. CDR3 DNA: TGTGCCAGCAGCCCTACTGGTGGCTCCTACGAGCAGTACTTC.

This sequence joins TRBV27 and TRBJ1-2; D is ambiguous. In germline, CDR1 is MNHEY, CDR2 SMNVEV (reference sequence). The CDR3 is 18 residues long. The V and J ends lost 5 bases and 4 bases respectively, with 26 bases between them. CDR3 sequence (DNA): TGTGCCAGCAGTGCCACCGGGATGCCCGTACTTGACTCCTATGGCTACACCTTC. Residues: CASSATGMPVLDSYGYTF.

The chain combines TRBV27 with TRBJ2-7; no reliable D call. The V gene lost 5 bases and the J gene lost 6 bases, with 17 bases spanning the gap. The CDR3 is made up of 14 amino acids. Germline CDR1 reads MNHEY; CDR2 reads SMNVEV (reference sequence). Written as DNA, the CDR3 is TGTGCCAGCAGTACCCTATTTCCCCCCTTCGAGCAGTACTTC. This translates into CASSTLFPPFEQYF.

This rearrangement joins TRBV5-5 to TRBJ1-5; no definite D call. The CDR3 is made up of 15 amino acids. V lost 0 bases, J lost 3 bases, and 10 bases lay in between. Looked up from germline, CDR1 is SGHKS and CDR2 is YYEKEE (reference sequence). CDR3 amino acids: CASSLESRVNQPQHF. Here the CDR3 DNA reads TGTGCCAGCAGCTTGGAATCCAGAGTCAATCAGCCCCAGCATTTT.